This T cell receptor beta chain emerged from a study of shared clonotypes between healthy human individuals. The study's findings and limits: Though the depth was large, rarefaction showed that sorted-subset sequencing was incomplete.

Method: immunoSEQ multiplex PCR; TCRdb's copy keeps in-frame clones and lacks some. The table lists some 680,000 clones, roughly 72% of them singletons. Donors were healthy HIV-negative adults without recent acute infections or vaccinations. Nashville, Tennessee was home to all donors, each a Caucasian adult. A split of CD4+ cells into CD45RA+ naive and CD45RA-negative memory subsets was performed. V was pared by 8 bases and J by 2 bases, with 14 bases between. CDR3 length equals 14 residues. Germline CDR1 is SNHLY and CDR2 is FYNNEI. This clone was seen only a few times. Its antigen is not known. The origin of this receptor is a woman aged 25-40 years in good health. The rearrangement uses TRBV2 and TRBJ2-3, with D maybe TRBD2 (5 bases). The sequenced sample consisted of memory CD4+ T cells sorted from blood. Noted subset: CD45RA-negative fraction. The CDR3 DNA is TGTGCCAGCGGACTGGCAAGGTCCACAGATACGCAGTATTTT. This sequence encodes CASGLARSTDTQYF.